The clone carrying this T cell receptor beta chain was recorded once. Other DNA sequences from this sample encode an identical CDR3 as well. The V gene lost 6 bases and the J gene lost 4 bases, with 10 bases spanning the gap. The germline CDR1 and CDR2 sequences are MNHEY and SMNVEV (reference sequence). The CDR3 loop spans 13 amino acids. This sample is drawn from a study of blood T cell repertoires in COVID-19. Study overall: Sources were T cells, B-cell-depleted T cells, or PBMCs; the material itself was cDNA or gDNA.

In the authors' workflow: Estimates of nucleated cell counts were drawn from the amplification of reference gene primers. Method: immunoSEQ multiplex PCR; TCRdb's copy keeps in-frame clones and lacks some. That table gives V, J and clone size, and the DNA gave D and trimming. The sample lists approximately 230,000 clones, around 89% seen once, with approximately 6% in the top ten. Sequencing was done on a sample of peripheral blood. The chain uses TRBV27 and TRBJ1-5, with D tentatively TRBD1 (5 bases). The source is a woman aged 25 to 39 with COVID-19, enrolled during active disease. CDR3 residues: CASRLGGNQPQHF. In DNA form, the CDR3 reads TGTGCCAGCAGGTTGGGGGGTAATCAGCCCCAGCATTTT.